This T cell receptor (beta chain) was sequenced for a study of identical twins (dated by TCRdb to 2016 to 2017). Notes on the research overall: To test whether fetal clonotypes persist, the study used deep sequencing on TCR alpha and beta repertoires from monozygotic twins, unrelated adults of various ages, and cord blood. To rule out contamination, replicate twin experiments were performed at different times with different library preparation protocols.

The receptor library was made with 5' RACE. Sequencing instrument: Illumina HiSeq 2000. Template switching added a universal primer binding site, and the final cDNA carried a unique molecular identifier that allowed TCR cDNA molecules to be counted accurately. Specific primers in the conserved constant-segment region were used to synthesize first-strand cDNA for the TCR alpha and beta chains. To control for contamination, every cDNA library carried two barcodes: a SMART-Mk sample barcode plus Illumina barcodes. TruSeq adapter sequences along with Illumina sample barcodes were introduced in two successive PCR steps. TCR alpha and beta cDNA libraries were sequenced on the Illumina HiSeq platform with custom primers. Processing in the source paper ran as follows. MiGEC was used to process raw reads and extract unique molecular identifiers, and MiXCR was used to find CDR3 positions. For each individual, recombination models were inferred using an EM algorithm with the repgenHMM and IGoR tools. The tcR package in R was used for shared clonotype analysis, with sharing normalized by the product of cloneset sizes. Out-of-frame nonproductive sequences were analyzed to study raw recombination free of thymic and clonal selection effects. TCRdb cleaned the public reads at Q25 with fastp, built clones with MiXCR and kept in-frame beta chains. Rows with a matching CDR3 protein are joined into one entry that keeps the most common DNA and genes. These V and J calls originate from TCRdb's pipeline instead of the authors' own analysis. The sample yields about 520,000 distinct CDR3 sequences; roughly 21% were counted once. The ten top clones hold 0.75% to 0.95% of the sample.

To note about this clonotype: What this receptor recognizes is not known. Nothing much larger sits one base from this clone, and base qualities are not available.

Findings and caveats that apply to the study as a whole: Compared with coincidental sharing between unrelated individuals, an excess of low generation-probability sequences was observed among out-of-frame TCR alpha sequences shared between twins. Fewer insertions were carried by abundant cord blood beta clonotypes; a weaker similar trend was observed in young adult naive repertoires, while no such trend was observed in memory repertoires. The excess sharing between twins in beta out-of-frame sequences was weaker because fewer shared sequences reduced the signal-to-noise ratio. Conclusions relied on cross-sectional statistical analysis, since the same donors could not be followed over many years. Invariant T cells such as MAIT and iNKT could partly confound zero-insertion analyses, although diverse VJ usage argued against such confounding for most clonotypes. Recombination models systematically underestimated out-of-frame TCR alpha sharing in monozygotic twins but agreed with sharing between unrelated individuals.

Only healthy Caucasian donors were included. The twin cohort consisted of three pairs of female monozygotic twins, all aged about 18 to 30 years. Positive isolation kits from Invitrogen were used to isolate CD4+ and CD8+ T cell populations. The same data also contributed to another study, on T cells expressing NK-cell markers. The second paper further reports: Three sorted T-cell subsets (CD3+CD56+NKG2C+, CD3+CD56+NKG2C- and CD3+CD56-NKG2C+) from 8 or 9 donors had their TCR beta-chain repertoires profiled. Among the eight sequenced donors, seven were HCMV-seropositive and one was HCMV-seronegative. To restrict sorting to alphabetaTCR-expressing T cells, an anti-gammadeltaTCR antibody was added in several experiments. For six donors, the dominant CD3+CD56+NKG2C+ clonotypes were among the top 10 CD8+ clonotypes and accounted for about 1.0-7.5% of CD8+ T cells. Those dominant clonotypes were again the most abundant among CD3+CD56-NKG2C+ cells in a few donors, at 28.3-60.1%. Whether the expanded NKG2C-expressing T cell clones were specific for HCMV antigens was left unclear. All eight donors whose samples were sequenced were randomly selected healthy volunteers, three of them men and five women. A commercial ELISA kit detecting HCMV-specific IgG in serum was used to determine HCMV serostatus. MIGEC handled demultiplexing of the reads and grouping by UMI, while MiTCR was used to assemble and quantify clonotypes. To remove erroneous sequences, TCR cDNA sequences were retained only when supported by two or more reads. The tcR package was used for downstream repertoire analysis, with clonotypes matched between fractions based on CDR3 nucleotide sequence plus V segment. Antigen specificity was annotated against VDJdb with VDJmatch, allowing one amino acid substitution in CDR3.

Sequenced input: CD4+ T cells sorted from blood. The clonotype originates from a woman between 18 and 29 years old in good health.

The CDR3 here reads CSVQIDRVRKEQYF. The DNA sequence follows: TGCAGCGTTCAGATCGACAGGGTGAGGAAAGAGCAGTACTTC. This chain joins TRBV29-1 to TRBJ2-7, with 7 bases matching TRBD1. Counted from cysteine to phenylalanine, this CDR3 has 14 amino acids. Only the CDR3 region is kept as DNA, spanning 42 bases read in frame from base 1. The germline V and J ends show losses of 5 bases and 7 bases respectively, and no gene match explains 14 bases of the junction. The germline V gene yields SQVTM for CDR1 and ANQGSEA for CDR2.